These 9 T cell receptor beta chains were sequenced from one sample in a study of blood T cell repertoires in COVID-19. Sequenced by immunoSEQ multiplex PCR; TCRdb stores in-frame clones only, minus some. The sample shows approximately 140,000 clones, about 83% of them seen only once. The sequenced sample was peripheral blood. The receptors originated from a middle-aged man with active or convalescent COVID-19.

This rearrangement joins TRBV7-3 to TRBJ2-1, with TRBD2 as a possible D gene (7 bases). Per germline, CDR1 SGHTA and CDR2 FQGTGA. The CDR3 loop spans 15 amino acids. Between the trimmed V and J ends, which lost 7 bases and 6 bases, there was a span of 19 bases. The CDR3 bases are TGTGCCAGCACCTGGGTGGCGGGGGCCCTCAATGAGCAGTTCTTC. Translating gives CASTWVAGALNEQFF.

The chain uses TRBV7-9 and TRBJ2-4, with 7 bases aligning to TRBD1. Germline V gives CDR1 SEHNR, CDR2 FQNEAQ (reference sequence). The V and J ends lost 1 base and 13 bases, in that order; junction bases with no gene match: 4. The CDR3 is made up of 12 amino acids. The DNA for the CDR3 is TGTGCCAGCAGCTTAGGGACAGGAACCCAGTACTTC. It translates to CASSLGTGTQYF.

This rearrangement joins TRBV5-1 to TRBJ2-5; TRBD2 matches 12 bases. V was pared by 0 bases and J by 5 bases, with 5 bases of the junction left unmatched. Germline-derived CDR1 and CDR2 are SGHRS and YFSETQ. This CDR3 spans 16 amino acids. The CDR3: CASSLGTSGTRETQYF. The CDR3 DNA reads TGCGCCAGCAGCTTGGGGACTAGCGGGACAAGGGAGACCCAGTACTTC.

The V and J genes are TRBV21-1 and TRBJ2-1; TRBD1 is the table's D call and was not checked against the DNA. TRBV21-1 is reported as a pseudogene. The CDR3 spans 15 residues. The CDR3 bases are TGTGCCAGCAGCAAAGTGACAGGAGAAGGCAATGAGCAGTTCTTC. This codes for CASSKVTGEGNEQFF.

CDR3: CASSTAWSGSNYGYTF. The CDR3 DNA reads as TGTGCCAGTAGTACCGCTTGGAGCGGTTCTAACTATGGCTACACCTTC. This chain links TRBV19 with TRBJ1-2; no clear D gene. The CDR3 extends over 16 amino acids. Trimming stripped 4 bases from V and 0 bases from J, with 15 bases between. Per the germline V gene, CDR1 is LNHDA and CDR2 is SQIVND (reference sequence).

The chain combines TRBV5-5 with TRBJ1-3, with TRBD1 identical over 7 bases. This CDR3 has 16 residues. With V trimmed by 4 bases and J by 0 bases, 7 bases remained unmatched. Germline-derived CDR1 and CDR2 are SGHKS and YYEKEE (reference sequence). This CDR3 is CASSLRQGGSGNTIYF. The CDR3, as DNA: TGTGCCAGCAGCCTTAGACAGGGAGGCTCTGGAAACACCATATATTTT.

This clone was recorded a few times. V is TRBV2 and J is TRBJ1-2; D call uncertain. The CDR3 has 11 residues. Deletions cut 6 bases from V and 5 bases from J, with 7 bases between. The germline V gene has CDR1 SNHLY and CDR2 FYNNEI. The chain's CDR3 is CASSVLYGYTF. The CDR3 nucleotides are TGTGCCAGCAGCGTCTTATATGGCTACACCTTC.

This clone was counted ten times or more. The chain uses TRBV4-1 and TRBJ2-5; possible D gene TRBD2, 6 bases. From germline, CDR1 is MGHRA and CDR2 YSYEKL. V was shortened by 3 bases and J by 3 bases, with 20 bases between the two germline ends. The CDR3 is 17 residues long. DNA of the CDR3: TGCGCCAGCAGCCAGCCTCTACCGGGACTCATTAAAGAGACCCAGTACTTC. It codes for CASSQPLPGLIKETQYF.

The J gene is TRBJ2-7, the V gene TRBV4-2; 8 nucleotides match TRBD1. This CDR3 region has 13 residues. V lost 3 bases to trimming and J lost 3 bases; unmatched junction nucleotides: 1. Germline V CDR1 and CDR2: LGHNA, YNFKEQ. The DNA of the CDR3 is TGTGCCAGCAGCCATGACAGGGGCTACGAGCAGTACTTC. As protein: CASSHDRGYEQYF.